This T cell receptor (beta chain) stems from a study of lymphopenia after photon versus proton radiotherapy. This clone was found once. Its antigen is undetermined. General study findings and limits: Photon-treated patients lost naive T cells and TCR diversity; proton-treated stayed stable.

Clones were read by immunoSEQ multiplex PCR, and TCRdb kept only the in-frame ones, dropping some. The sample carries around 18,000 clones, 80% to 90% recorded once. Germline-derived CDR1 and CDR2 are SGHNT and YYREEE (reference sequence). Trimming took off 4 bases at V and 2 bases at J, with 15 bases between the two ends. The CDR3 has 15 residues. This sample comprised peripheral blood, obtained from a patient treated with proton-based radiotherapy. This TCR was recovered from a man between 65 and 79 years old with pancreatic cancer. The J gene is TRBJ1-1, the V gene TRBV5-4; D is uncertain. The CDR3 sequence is CASSVGGVTNTEAFF. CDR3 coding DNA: TGTGCCAGCAGCGTAGGAGGAGTTACAAACACTGAAGCTTTCTTT.